This passage covers 18 T cell receptor beta chains from one sample sequenced in a study of blood T cell repertoires in COVID-19 (dated by TCRdb to between 2020 and 2021). The method was the immunoSEQ multiplex PCR assay. TCRdb obtained this table from immuneACCESS and retained in-frame rearrangements with V and J assigned. These tables miss some clones; where compared with another copy, unresolved V genes account for less than half of the shortfall, and the remainder is unexplained. In all, the sample holds 200,000 or so clones, and 83% of those were seen once. Nearly 5% of the sample lies in the top ten. Sequencing input: PBMCs or T cells enriched from blood (not recorded which). These TCRs come from a woman aged 50 to 65 who had been exposed to COVID-19.

The gene calls are TRBV30 and TRBJ1-1; TRBD1 might be the D (5 bases). The CDR3 covers 14 residues. The germline V and J ends were trimmed by 7 bases and 2 bases, with 17 bases remaining between them. Germline V gives CDR1 GTSNPN, CDR2 SVGIG (reference sequence). The CDR3 DNA reads as TGTGCCTCACAAGACGGGGGGAAAAACACTGAAGCTTTCTTT. This codes for CASQDGGKNTEAFF.

The chain has TRBV5-1 and TRBJ1-2; tentative D call: TRBD1 (5 bases). Germline V CDR1 and CDR2: SGHRS, YFSETQ. The CDR3 is 18 residues long. Between the trimmed V and J ends, which lost 4 bases and 0 bases, there was a span of 22 bases. The CDR3 loop is CASSPLGLSYASNYGYTF. The CDR3 region has the DNA TGCGCCAGCAGCCCTCTGGGACTGAGCTACGCCTCTAACTATGGCTACACCTTC.

J is TRBJ2-7 and V is TRBV7-9; a weak D match, TRBD2 (6 bases). The V gene's germline CDR1 is SEHNR and CDR2 FQNEAQ (reference sequence). V lost 8 bases and J lost 1, with 6 bases in between. The CDR3 runs 11 residues. For the CDR3, the DNA is TGTGCCAGCGGGAGGTCCTACGAGCAGTACTTC. Its protein product is CASGRSYEQYF.

This chain links TRBV29-1 with TRBJ1-2, with D possibly TRBD1 on 6 matching bases. The CDR3 spans 13 residues. V lost 5 bases to trimming and J lost 2 bases, with 12 bases between them. Germline V gene data show CDR1 as SQVTM and CDR2 as ANQGSEA. In DNA, the CDR3 is TGCAGCGTTAAACAGGGTCTAAACTATGGCTACACCTTC. This translates into CSVKQGLNYGYTF.

The rearrangement uses TRBV7-9 and TRBJ1-1, with TRBD1 as a possible D gene (5 bases). Trimming pared 6 bases from V and 1 base from J, leaving 12 bases between. This CDR3 has 14 residues. Germline V gene lookup returns CDR1 SEHNR and CDR2 FQNEAQ (reference sequence). The CDR3 region is CASRDPGGNTEAFF. CDR3 nucleotide sequence: TGTGCCAGCAGGGACCCGGGGGGGAACACTGAAGCTTTCTTT.

DNA for the CDR3: TGTGCCAGTAGTATAGAAACAGAGGGGGGGACTCGGCGGGGCTACACCTTC. Protein sequence: CASSIETEGGTRRGYTF. This sequence joins TRBV19 and TRBJ1-2, with D possibly matching TRBD1 (6 bases). CDR3 length equals 17 residues. Trimming took 0 bases from V and 8 from J, leaving 22 bases between them. CDR1 and CDR2 from the germline V gene are LNHDA and SQIVND (reference sequence).

Points on this clone: This specimen includes other DNA sequences encoding the same CDR3. This rearrangement joins TRBV6-4 to TRBJ1-1; D unclear. Trimming removed 4 bases at V and 4 bases at J, with 10 bases between. The CDR3 extends over 13 amino acids. Germline CDR1 reads MRHNA; CDR2 reads SNTAGT. CDR3 coding DNA: TGTGCCAGCAGTGTTGAGGGAGGCACTGAAGCTTTCTTT. It codes for CASSVEGGTEAFF.

V is TRBV5-5 and J is TRBJ2-2, with a weak D call TRBD2 (6 bases). The CDR3 covers 13 residues. CDR1 is SGHKS, CDR2 YYEKEE, per germline (reference sequence). V was trimmed by 2 bases and J by 7 bases, leaving 9 bases between them. Here the CDR3 reads CASSFTSNGELFF. DNA for the CDR3: TGTGCCAGCAGCTTTACTAGCAACGGGGAGCTGTTTTTT.

This chain connects TRBV9 to TRBJ1-1, with a possible D match to TRBD1 (6 bases). The CDR3 covers 15 residues. CDR1 SGDLS and CDR2 YYNGEE come from the germline V gene. Deletions cut 0 bases from V and 0 bases from J, with 9 bases between. CDR3 coding DNA: TGTGCCAGCAGCGTAGGGGACATCTTGAACACTGAAGCTTTCTTT. Translation gives CASSVGDILNTEAFF. Full variable domain (outside the CDR3, taken from reference TRBV9 and TRBJ1-1): DSGVTQTPKHLITATGQRVTLRCSPRSGDLSVYWYQQSLDQGLQFLIQYYNGEERAKGNILERFSAQQFPDLHSELNLSSLELGDSALYFCASSVGDILNTEAFFGQGTRLTVV.

This chain uses TRBV28 with TRBJ1-5; D perhaps matches TRBD1 (5 bases). The germline V gene encodes CDR1 MDHEN and CDR2 SYDVKM. Trimming cost V 6 bases and J 5 bases, with 11 bases left between them. CDR3 length: 13 amino acids. CDR3 nucleotides: TGTGCCAGCAGCCTAGACAGAGATCAGCCCCAGCATTTT. Protein sequence: CASSLDRDQPQHF.

In DNA form, the CDR3 reads TGTGCCAGCAGCTTAAACCGCGGAGCGGGGGGAATCGGGGAGCTGTTTTTT. Encoded protein: CASSLNRGAGGIGELFF. The chain joins TRBV7-3 to TRBJ2-2, with 9 bases matching TRBD2. V gave up 1 base and J gave up 7 bases; unmatched junction bases: 10. Germline CDR1 SGHTA, CDR2 FQGTGA. The CDR3 covers 17 residues. Filled out from reference TRBV7-3 and TRBJ2-2, the complete variable domain reads GAGVSQTPSNKVTEKGKYVELRCDPISGHTALYWYRQSLGQGPEFLIYFQGTGAADDSGLPNDRFFAVRPEGSVSTLKIQRTERGDSAVYLCASSLNRGAGGIGELFFGEGSRLTVL.

The chain recombines TRBV11-2 with TRBJ2-7, with 7 bases lining up with TRBD1. Trimming removed 5 bases from V and 4 bases from J; junction bases left unmatched: 8. The CDR3 has 14 residues. The germline gives CDR1 SGHAT, CDR2 FQNNGV. CDR3 in DNA: TGTGCCAGCAGCCCCCGGACAGGAGCTTACGAGCAGTACTTC. The encoded protein is CASSPRTGAYEQYF.

The rearrangement joins TRBV5-1 to TRBJ2-3; D perhaps matches TRBD2 (7 bases). Germline V gene lookup returns CDR1 SGHRS and CDR2 YFSETQ. Deletions cut 4 bases from V and 3 bases from J, with 15 bases between. CDR3 length equals 15 residues. CDR3 in DNA: TGCGCCAGCAGCACCGGGGGGCCTAATACAGATACGCAGTATTTT. It translates to CASSTGGPNTDTQYF.

This chain uses TRBV25-1 with TRBJ1-1; D possibly corresponds to TRBD1 (5 bases). The CDR3 length is 14 residues. Germline CDR1 reads MGHDK; CDR2 reads SYGVNS. V was clipped by 7 bases and J by 5 bases, with 17 bases between them. The CDR3 loop is CASTLTTDRTEAFF. CDR3 sequence (DNA): TGTGCCAGCACCCTAACGACAGATCGGACTGAAGCTTTCTTT.

This chain joins TRBV19 and TRBJ1-5; D gene ambiguous. V gave up 3 bases and J gave up 1 base, with 16 bases separating them. The CDR3 length is 17 residues. CDR1 and CDR2 (germline): LNHDA, SQIVND (reference sequence). The CDR3 spells CASSIEGNRGSNQPQHF. The CDR3, as DNA: TGTGCCAGTAGTATCGAAGGCAATCGGGGAAGCAATCAGCCCCAGCATTTT.

The V call is TRBV5-1, the J call TRBJ1-2; TRBD1 matches 12 bases. The CDR3 runs to 17 residues. CDR1 SGHRS and CDR2 YFSETQ come from the germline V gene. Trimming cost V 0 bases and J 4 bases; bases outside gene matches: 7. The CDR3 bases are TGCGCCAGCAGCTTGGAAGGGACAGGGGGCGCAGGCTATGGCTACACCTTC. This sequence encodes CASSLEGTGGAGYGYTF. Using reference TRBV5-1 and TRBJ1-2 for the parts outside the CDR3, the full variable domain is KAGVTQTPRYLIKTRGQQVTLSCSPISGHRSVSWYQQTPGQGLQFLFEYFSETQRNKGNFPGRFSGRQFSNSRSEMNVSTLELGDSALYLCASSLEGTGGAGYGYTFGSGTRLTVV.

In its sample, this clone was seen once. The chain carries TRBV12-3 or TRBV12-4 and TRBJ2-7, with D hard to call. The CDR3 sequence is 13 residues long. V gave up 2 bases and J gave up 6 bases, with 11 bases separating them. CDR3 coding DNA: TGTGCCAGCAGTTTACGCCCCAGAGGCGAGCAGTACTTC. Translating it yields CASSLRPRGEQYF.

The chain joins TRBV5-1 to TRBJ1-1; D uncertain. V was pared by 1 base and J by 4 bases, with 20 bases between. The CDR3 covers 17 residues. Germline-derived CDR1 and CDR2 are SGHRS and YFSETQ. The CDR3 sequence: CASSLRVREGEGTEAFF. DNA of the CDR3: TGCGCCAGCAGCTTGAGGGTTAGGGAGGGCGAAGGCACTGAAGCTTTCTTT. The full variable domain, its missing parts supplied by reference TRBV5-1 and TRBJ1-1, is KAGVTQTPRYLIKTRGQQVTLSCSPISGHRSVSWYQQTPGQGLQFLFEYFSETQRNKGNFPGRFSGRQFSNSRSEMNVSTLELGDSALYLCASSLRVREGEGTEAFFGQGTRLTVV.